These 22 T cell receptor beta chains share one sample of origin, sequenced in a study of OX40 agonist ivuxolimab in advanced cancers. TCRdb's table, derived via immunoSEQ multiplex PCR, lists solely in-frame clones and lacks some. The profile shows tens of thousands of clones, roughly 87% of them singletons. Sequencing was performed on CD4+ or CD8+ T cells sorted from blood, taken in a trial of the OX40 agonist ivuxolimab. These receptors came from an adult with an advanced solid tumor such as melanoma, head and neck, liver or kidney cancer.

This clone showed up just once. The chain uses TRBV28 and TRBJ2-1; 7 bases map to TRBD2. Trimming cost V 1 base and J 16 bases; bases outside gene matches: 7. Germline CDR1 and CDR2: MDHEN and SYDVKM. The CDR3 has 12 amino acids. CDR3 amino acids: CASSLYGLVGFF. The CDR3 DNA reads as TGTGCCAGCAGTTTATATGGACTAGTTGGTTTCTTC.

The V and J genes are TRBV20-1 and TRBJ1-1; D call uncertain. This CDR3 is built from 11 residues. Germline V gene sequence: CDR1 DFQATT, CDR2 SNEGSKA (reference sequence). V was cut by 2 bases and J by 4 bases, with 5 bases left in between. CDR3 in amino acids: CSARPRTEAFF. The CDR3 region has the DNA TGCAGTGCTAGACCCCGCACTGAAGCTTTCTTT.

The CDR3 loop is CASSLESTDTQYF. The DNA for the CDR3 is TGCGCCAGCAGCTTGGAAAGCACAGATACGCAGTATTTT. The chain carries TRBV5-1 and TRBJ2-3; D gene ambiguous. The CDR3 spans 13 residues. Trimming took off 0 bases at V and 0 bases at J, with 2 bases between the two ends. In germline, CDR1 is SGHRS, CDR2 YFSETQ.

This clone was detected only once. This chain joins TRBV5-1 and TRBJ1-1; no clear D gene. The germline V gene has CDR1 SGHRS and CDR2 YFSETQ. Trimming removed 4 bases at V and 2 bases at J, with 9 bases between. This CDR3 is 13 amino acids long. CDR3 region: CASSVGRNTEAFF. In nucleotides, the CDR3 is TGCGCCAGCAGCGTTGGTAGAAACACTGAAGCTTTCTTT.

The V call is TRBV28, the J call TRBJ1-6; 7 bases line up with TRBD1. V shed 6 bases and J 7 bases; nucleotides not matched to a gene: 6. Germline lookup yields CDR1 MDHEN and CDR2 SYDVKM. The CDR3 is made up of 14 amino acids. The CDR3 here is CASRYRGSNSPLHF. Written as DNA, the CDR3 is TGTGCCAGCAGGTACAGGGGATCGAATTCACCCCTCCACTTT.

This clone was counted only a few times. The rearrangement uses TRBV9 and TRBJ1-2, with 8 bases that match TRBD1. V dropped 3 bases and J dropped 4; count of bases not matched to a gene: 5. The length of the CDR3 is 14 residues. Germline-derived CDR1 and CDR2 are SGDLS and YYNGEE. The CDR3 reads CASSEWTGSYGYTF. The CDR3 DNA reads as TGTGCCAGCAGCGAGTGGACAGGGAGCTATGGCTACACCTTC.

The V and J genes are TRBV28 and TRBJ2-3; no reliable D call. The CDR3 covers 13 residues. Germline V CDR1 and CDR2: MDHEN, SYDVKM. V was trimmed by 2 bases and J by 2 bases, leaving 5 bases between them. The CDR3 region is CASSLLTTDTQYF. DNA for the CDR3: TGTGCCAGCAGTTTACTGACCACAGATACGCAGTATTTT.

This clone occurred once. The gene calls are TRBV5-4 and TRBJ2-5; D might be TRBD2 (6 bases). This CDR3 region has 15 residues. V was clipped by 4 bases and J by 2 bases, with 15 bases between them. The germline gives CDR1 SGHNT, CDR2 YYREEE (reference sequence). Written as DNA, the CDR3 is TGTGCCAGCAGCCGCCCCTCGGGGGAGCAAGAGACCCAGTACTTC. This codes for CASSRPSGEQETQYF. The complete variable domain, with remaining parts taken from reference TRBV5-4 and TRBJ2-5, reads ETGVTQSPTHLIKTRGQQVTLRCSSQSGHNTVSWYQQALGQGPQFIFQYYREEENGRGNFPPRFSGLQFPNYSSELNVNALELDDSALYLCASSRPSGEQETQYFGPGTRLLVL.

This chain uses TRBV5-1 with TRBJ2-7; no firm D call. The CDR3 contains 13 residues. V shed 5 bases and J shed 1 base, with 10 bases lying between them. Germline CDR1 and CDR2: SGHRS and YFSETQ. CDR3 sequence reads: CASRRDGSYEQYF. DNA of the CDR3: TGCGCCAGCAGGAGAGACGGATCCTACGAGCAGTACTTC.

The chain recombines TRBV4-2 with TRBJ2-7, with D hard to call. Germline V gene lookup returns CDR1 LGHNA and CDR2 YNFKEQ. The CDR3 contains 12 residues. Trimming stripped 5 bases from V and 0 bases from J, with 5 bases between. CDR3 sequence: CASSFDSYEQYF. The CDR3 DNA follows: TGTGCCAGCAGCTTCGACTCCTACGAGCAGTACTTC.

This chain links TRBV30 with TRBJ1-5, with D unclear. There are 13 residues in the CDR3. Trimming shortened V by 0 bases and J by 9 bases, and 12 bases separated the two germline ends. Germline V gene data show CDR1 as GTSNPN and CDR2 as SVGIG (reference sequence). The chain's CDR3 is CAWSVSDPWPQHF. CDR3 in DNA: TGTGCCTGGAGTGTATCTGATCCATGGCCCCAGCATTTT.

This sequence joins TRBV19 and TRBJ2-2; no clear D gene. The CDR3 totals 13 residues. The germline V and J ends were trimmed by 3 bases and 3 bases, with 5 bases remaining between them. The germline V gene encodes CDR1 LNHDA and CDR2 SQIVND (reference sequence). CDR3 sequence (DNA): TGTGCCAGTAGTATGAGCTACACCGGGGAGCTGTTTTTT. It codes for CASSMSYTGELFF.

The chain recombines TRBV19 with TRBJ2-5; the D gene is possibly TRBD2 (6 bases). CDR3 length equals 14 residues. Germline V gene sequence: CDR1 LNHDA, CDR2 SQIVND (reference sequence). V was pared by 5 bases and J by 5 bases, with 15 bases between. The CDR3 sequence is CASSFRELGETQYF. The DNA for the CDR3 is TGTGCCAGTAGTTTCCGGGAGCTAGGCGAGACCCAGTACTTC.

V and J are TRBV10-3 and TRBJ2-3; TRBD2 aligns across 10 bases. The V and J ends lost 1 base and 6 bases, in that order; junction bases with no gene match: 7. Germline V gives CDR1 ENHRY, CDR2 SYGVKD. The CDR3 loop spans 16 amino acids. The CDR3 protein is CAISEYGLAGADTQYF. The CDR3 bases are TGTGCCATCAGTGAGTATGGTCTAGCGGGAGCGGATACGCAGTATTTT.

The chain has TRBV28 and TRBJ2-3; D is unresolved. CDR1 and CDR2 from the germline V gene are MDHEN and SYDVKM. The CDR3 is 14 amino acids. The V end lost 8 bases, the J end lost 3 bases, and 15 bases lay between the germline ends. This CDR3 is CASRAPAWTDTQYF. The CDR3 nucleotides read TGTGCCAGCCGGGCCCCTGCCTGGACAGATACGCAGTATTTT.

The chain employs TRBV30 and TRBJ2-5; tentative D call: TRBD1 (6 bases). The CDR3 loop spans 12 amino acids. Trimming shortened V by 1 base and J by 3 bases, and 6 bases separated the two germline ends. The V gene's germline CDR1 is GTSNPN and CDR2 SVGIG (reference sequence). CDR3 nucleotide sequence: TGTGCCTGGAGTGACAGGGAAGAGACCCAGTACTTC. Translating it yields CAWSDREETQYF.

This clone has only one observation. This sequence joins TRBV6-6 and TRBJ1-5; D is uncertain. Trimming removed 2 bases at V and 4 bases at J, with 12 bases between. From germline, CDR1 is MNHNY and CDR2 SVGAGI (reference sequence). This CDR3 contains 15 residues. DNA for the CDR3: TGTGCCAGCAGTTACCCCGTCGGGATAAATCAGCCCCAGCATTTT. Residues: CASSYPVGINQPQHF.

By its share, this clone is medium-sized. V usage is TRBV7-9 and J usage is TRBJ1-2; 7 nucleotides line up with TRBD1. Trimming cost V 3 bases and J 3 bases; bases outside gene matches: 4. This CDR3 contains 14 residues. CDR1 is SEHNR, CDR2 FQNEAQ, per germline (reference sequence). For the CDR3, the DNA is TGTGCCAGCAGCTTCCGACAGGGCGACTATGGCTACACCTTC. This gives the protein CASSFRQGDYGYTF. The whole variable domain, remainder taken from reference TRBV7-9 and TRBJ1-2, is DTGVSQNPRHKITKRGQNVTFRCDPISEHNRLYWYRQTLGQGPEFLTYFQNEAQLEKSRLLSDRFSAERPKGSFSTLEIQRTEQGDSAMYLCASSFRQGDYGYTFGSGTRLTVV.

The gene calls are TRBV28 and TRBJ1-5, with unresolved D. V lost 4 bases to trimming and J lost 6 bases, with 16 bases between them. Germline V gene sequence: CDR1 MDHEN, CDR2 SYDVKM. The CDR3 has 15 amino acids. CDR3 nucleotide sequence: TGTGCCAGCAGTTCCCCTTCGATTTTCAGTCAGCCCCAGCATTTT. Translated, it gives CASSSPSIFSQPQHF.

The chain has TRBV29-1 and TRBJ2-2; the D call may be TRBD1 or TRBD2 (5 bases each). The CDR3 spans 14 residues. V was pared by 7 bases and J by 6 bases, with 18 bases between. From germline, CDR1 is SQVTM and CDR2 ANQGSEA. Here the CDR3 DNA reads TGCAGCGCCAAAGGGACCCAACTTGCCGGGGAGCTGTTTTTT. It specifies CSAKGTQLAGELFF.

This clone occurred many times. The chain employs TRBV7-3 and TRBJ2-2; D might be TRBD2 (5 bases). The V gene lost 5 bases and the J gene lost 5 bases, with 9 bases spanning the gap. This CDR3 contains 13 residues. The germline V gene encodes CDR1 SGHTA and CDR2 FQGTGA. CDR3 nucleotides: TGTGCCAGCAGCCGGGGTAGGACCGGGGAGCTGTTTTTT. Translating gives CASSRGRTGELFF.

The chain carries TRBV28 and TRBJ2-1; TRBD1 is a possible D gene (5 bases). Germline V lookup: CDR1 MDHEN, CDR2 SYDVKM. The CDR3 is 18 amino acids. V lost 5 bases and J lost 7, with 27 bases in between. CDR3 residues: CASSSSSLWSLGVNEQFF. The CDR3 DNA follows: TGTGCCAGCAGTAGCAGCAGTTTATGGAGTTTAGGGGTGAATGAGCAGTTCTTC.